The rows below give T cell receptor beta chains drawn from one sample of a study of cytomegalovirus exposure and HLA in healthy donors. The protocol was immunoSEQ multiplex PCR, while the TCRdb copy is restricted to in-frame clones and leaves out a portion. The sample shows roughly 150,000 clones, approximately 80% of them seen only once. The specimen was PBMCs. The receptors come from a woman aged 50 to 60 in good health and CMV-seropositive. Both conserved end residues are part of each CDR3. The order of the fields is CDR3 protein, CDR3 DNA, V gene, D gene, clone size, CDR3 length, J gene. The D gene is left open where the match is weak. Expanded clones are given a class, and other clones once, few, many or no size at all.

CASSTDWSSYNEQFF,TGTGCCAGCAGTACGGACTGGAGCTCCTACAATGAGCAGTTCTTC,TRBV6-1,.,.,15,TRBJ2-1
CAWSKEGVIQPQHF,TGTGCCTGGAGTAAGGAAGGGGTCATTCAGCCCCAGCATTTT,TRBV30,.,.,14,TRBJ1-5
CASSDRWDRGYIQYF,TGTGCCAGCAGTGATCGGTGGGACAGGGGGTACATTCAGTACTTC,TRBV6-1,TRBD1,.,15,TRBJ2-4
CASSRTGVGTDTQYF,TGTGCCAGCAGCCGTACAGGGGTTGGCACAGATACGCAGTATTTT,TRBV5-6,TRBD1,.,15,TRBJ2-3
CASSLYPPEAQDTQYF,TGTGCCAGCAGCTTGTACCCCCCCGAGGCCCAAGATACGCAGTATTTT,TRBV5-4,.,.,16,TRBJ2-3
CASSYKAEGTGEEHRELFF,TGTGCCAGCAGCTACAAGGCGGAAGGGACAGGGGAAGAACACCGGGAGCTGTTTTTT,TRBV7-6,TRBD1,.,19,TRBJ2-2
CASRGGASGGYEQFF,TGTGCCAGCAGGGGTGGGGCTAGCGGGGGGTATGAGCAGTTCTTC,TRBV2,TRBD2,.,15,TRBJ2-1
CATSRDGQAGGLDGYTF,TGTGCCACCAGCAGAGATGGCCAGGCAGGGGGGCTCGATGGCTACACCTTC,TRBV15,TRBD1,once,17,TRBJ1-2
CSLPSDSHNEQFF,TGCAGCCTTCCCTCGGACAGCCACAATGAGCAGTTCTTC,TRBV29-1,.,.,13,TRBJ2-1
CSAEDSLNTEAFF,TGCAGCGCGGAGGACAGTCTGAACACTGAAGCTTTCTTT,TRBV29-1,.,.,13,TRBJ1-1
CASTGDSREAFF,TGTGCCAGCACCGGGGACAGTCGTGAAGCTTTCTTT,TRBV27,TRBD1,few,12,TRBJ1-1
CASSLMTGAGNQPQHF,TGTGCCAGCAGCTTAATGACAGGTGCAGGCAATCAGCCCCAGCATTTT,TRBV7-2,.,.,16,TRBJ1-5
CATSRDHTRRNF,TGTGCCACCAGCAGAGATCACACAAGGAGGAACTTC,TRBV15,.,.,12,TRBJ2-4
CASSVSTGQANSPLHF,TGTGCCAGCAGCGTGTCGACGGGACAGGCCAATTCACCCCTCCACTTT,TRBV5-4,TRBD1,.,16,TRBJ1-6
CASSRTGINYGYTF,TGTGCCAGCAGCCGGACAGGAATTAACTATGGCTACACCTTC,TRBV7-9,TRBD1,.,14,TRBJ1-2
CASRPTTLTSYEQYF,TGTGCCAGCAGACCAACGACTCTGACCTCCTACGAGCAGTACTTC,TRBV27,.,.,15,TRBJ2-7
CASSEGQMNTEAFF,TGTGCCAGCAGTGAAGGGCAAATGAACACTGAAGCTTTCTTT,TRBV2,.,.,14,TRBJ1-1
CASSYSRGFEAFF,TGTGCCAGCAGTTACTCGCGAGGATTTGAAGCTTTCTTT,TRBV6-6,.,.,13,TRBJ1-1
CASSLTGSYNEQFF,TGTGCCAGCAGCTTGACAGGATCCTACAATGAGCAGTTCTTC,TRBV5-4,.,.,14,TRBJ2-1
CASSYLGLSYEQYF,TGTGCCAGCAGTTACCTGGGACTATCCTACGAGCAGTACTTC,TRBV6-6,TRBD2,.,14,TRBJ2-7
CASSGDRAWNEQFF,TGCGCCAGCAGCGGGGACAGAGCTTGGAATGAGCAGTTCTTC,TRBV4-3,TRBD1,.,14,TRBJ2-1
CASSLGLAEDF,TGTGCCAGCAGTCTAGGACTAGCCGAGGACTTC,TRBV2,TRBD2,once,11,TRBJ2-7
CASSGMGSNNEKLFF,TGCGCCAGCAGCGGGATGGGGAGTAATAATGAAAAACTGTTTTTT,TRBV5-1,.,.,15,TRBJ1-4
CASAAEVAKLSGYTF,TGTGCCAGCGCTGCCGAGGTAGCAAAACTGTCAGGCTACACCTTC,TRBV7-2,.,.,15,TRBJ1-2
CASSLWTSSYNEQFF,TGTGCCAGCAGTTTGTGGACTAGCTCCTACAATGAGCAGTTCTTC,TRBV27,TRBD2,.,15,TRBJ2-1
CASRSGSSYEQYF,TGTGCCAGCAGATCCGGGTCCTCCTACGAGCAGTACTTC,TRBV5-6,.,.,13,TRBJ2-7
CASSQDVAVNTEAFF,TGTGCCAGCAGCCAAGACGTCGCGGTGAACACTGAAGCTTTCTTT,TRBV14,.,.,15,TRBJ1-1
CASSFRAGGENIQYF,TGTGCCAGCAGCTTCCGAGCGGGGGGCGAAAACATTCAGTACTTC,TRBV13,TRBD2,.,15,TRBJ2-4
CASGGDRASPQPQHF,TGTGCCAGCGGAGGGGACAGGGCCTCCCCTCAGCCCCAGCATTTT,TRBV6-1,TRBD1,.,15,TRBJ1-5
CASSLEQGEAYEQYF,TGTGCCAGCAGCTTGGAGCAGGGGGAAGCCTACGAGCAGTACTTC,TRBV5-4,TRBD1,.,15,TRBJ2-7
CASSANNRGGAGELFF,TGTGCCAGCAGCGCGAACAACCGAGGGGGCGCCGGGGAGCTGTTTTTT,TRBV7-6,TRBD1,.,16,TRBJ2-2
CASSTPGQDYPGYYGYTF,TGTGCCAGCAGCACCCCGGGACAGGACTACCCTGGGTACTATGGCTACACCTTC,TRBV9,TRBD1,.,18,TRBJ1-2
CASKGGTYEQYF,TGTGCCTCTAAGGGAGGAACCTACGAGCAGTACTTC,TRBV6-5,.,.,12,TRBJ2-7
CASSLQGARSGANVLTF,TGTGCCAGCAGCTTACAGGGGGCCCGCTCTGGGGCCAACGTCCTGACTTTC,TRBV7-2,TRBD1,few,17,TRBJ2-6
CASSVRGRNQPQHF,TGTGCCAGCAGTGTCAGGGGACGCAATCAGCCCCAGCATTTT,TRBV2,.,.,14,TRBJ1-5
CASSVGGTDNSPLHF,TGTGCCAGCAGCGTAGGGGGGACAGATAATTCACCCCTCCACTTT,TRBV9,TRBD1,.,15,TRBJ1-6
CASSVGPSGGGEQFF,TGTGCCAGCAGCGTAGGTCCTAGCGGGGGAGGTGAGCAGTTCTTC,TRBV9,TRBD2,once,15,TRBJ2-1
CASSPRGDHNSPLHF,TGTGCCAGCAGCCCCCGGGGGGATCATAATTCACCCCTCCACTTT,TRBV2,.,.,15,TRBJ1-6
CASRGEGETEAFF,TGTGCCAGTAGGGGGGAGGGAGAGACTGAAGCTTTCTTT,TRBV19,.,.,13,TRBJ1-1
CASSPSTITGGTGYTF,TGTGCCAGCTCACCGTCAACGATCACAGGGGGCACTGGCTACACCTTC,TRBV18,TRBD1,.,16,TRBJ1-2
CASSVRPGQGSPNEQFF,TGTGCCAGCAGCGTAAGACCGGGACAGGGATCCCCCAATGAGCAGTTCTTC,TRBV9,TRBD1,.,17,TRBJ2-1
CASSSTPQGLGSPLHF,TGTGCCAGCAGCTCCACACCCCAGGGTTTGGGTTCACCCCTCCACTTT,TRBV7-3,.,.,16,TRBJ1-6
CASSEASGGRTQYF,TGTGCCAGCAGTGAGGCTAGCGGGGGGAGGACCCAGTACTTC,TRBV2,TRBD2,.,14,TRBJ2-5
CASSLAQTGGAYGYTF,TGTGCCAGCAGCTTAGCCCAGACAGGGGGCGCTTATGGCTACACCTTC,TRBV7-2,TRBD1,.,16,TRBJ1-2
CASSIDPQGYTF,TGTGCCAGTAGTATAGATCCACAGGGCTACACCTTC,TRBV19,.,.,12,TRBJ1-2